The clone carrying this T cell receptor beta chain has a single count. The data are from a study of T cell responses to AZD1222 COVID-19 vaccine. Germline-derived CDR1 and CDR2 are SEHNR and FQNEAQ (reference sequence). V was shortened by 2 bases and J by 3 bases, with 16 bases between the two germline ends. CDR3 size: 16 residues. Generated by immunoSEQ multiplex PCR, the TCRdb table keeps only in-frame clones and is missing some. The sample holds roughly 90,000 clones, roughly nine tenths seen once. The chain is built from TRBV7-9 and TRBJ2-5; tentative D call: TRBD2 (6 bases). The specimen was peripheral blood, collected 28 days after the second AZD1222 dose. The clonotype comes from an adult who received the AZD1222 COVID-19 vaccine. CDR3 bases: TGTGCCAGCAGCTTAACGGCGGGGTATTGGGAAGAGACCCAGTACTTC. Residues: CASSLTAGYWEETQYF.